This T cell receptor beta chain was captured by sequencing in a study of shared clonotypes between healthy human individuals. Whole-study findings and limits: Naive subsets usually exceeded memory subsets in estimated richness. The authors sampled blood alone, and tissue repertoires likely differ.

Comments on this clone: Its cognate antigen is unknown.

Per sorted-subset replicate PCR, input was around 220 ng DNA, representing around 29,000 T cell genomes. TCRdb's copy holds only in-frame clones and misses some; the assay was immunoSEQ multiplex PCR. This table holds 600,000 or so clones, around 96% found once. As defined, naive CD8 cells were CD45RO-negative and positively selected for CCR7, with terminally differentiated effector memory CD45RA+ cells excluded. The TCR originated in a woman under 40 in good health. The sample comprised naive CD8+ T cells sorted from blood.

Here the CDR3 DNA reads TGTGCCAGCAGCTTATTGGGACAGCTTAATGAAAAACTGTTTTTT. It encodes CASSLLGQLNEKLFF. The V gene is TRBV7-9, the J gene TRBJ1-4; 7 positions agree with TRBD1. This CDR3 comprises 15 residues. Trimming at V came to 2 bases and at J to 4 bases, leaving 4 bases not matched to a gene. Germline lookup yields CDR1 SEHNR and CDR2 FQNEAQ (reference sequence).